These 15 T cell receptor beta chains originate from one sample sequenced in a study of molecular identifiers for immune sequencing clone quantification. TCRdb ran MiXCR on the PCR reads and lists one entry per CDR3 protein. In the table there are about 640,000 distinct CDR3 sequences, 20% of which are singletons. Sequenced: naive CD8+ T cells from blood, with Jurkat cell RNA spiked in. Subset indicated: FACS-sorted CD8+CD4-CCR7+CD45RA+ naive T cells. These receptors all come from a human donor in good health. Some libraries in this study had Jurkat cell RNA spiked in.

This clonotype was counted many times. The chain uses TRBV27 and TRBJ2-7; tentatively, D is TRBD1 or TRBD2 (7 bases each). Germline lookup yields CDR1 MNHEY and CDR2 SMNVEV (reference sequence). V gave up 5 bases and J gave up 7 bases, with 21 bases separating them. The CDR3 loop spans 15 amino acids. Here the CDR3 DNA reads TGTGCCAGCAGTGCCCAGGGGGGGGGTTGGAGTGAGCAGTACTTC. Translation gives CASSAQGGGWSEQYF.

This chain links TRBV4-3 with TRBJ1-2, with 10 bases that match TRBD1. Germline V gene data show CDR1 as LGHNA and CDR2 as YSLEER. The V gene end was trimmed by 4 bases and the J gene end by 6 bases; junction bases not matched to a gene: 14. CDR3 length: 17 amino acids. CDR3 nucleotide sequence: TGCGCCAGCAGCCTAGCCGGGACAGGGGCCGCGGCCGATGGCTACACCTTC. Amino acid sequence: CASSLAGTGAAADGYTF.

This clonotype was picked up a small number of times. V and J are TRBV6-1 and TRBJ2-7, with a tentative D call TRBD2 (6 bases). This CDR3 has 14 amino acids. V dropped 6 bases and J dropped 1 base, with 13 bases sitting between them. CDR1 is MNHNS, CDR2 SASEGT, per germline. CDR3 residues: CASRNSGESYEQYF. In nucleotides, the CDR3 is TGTGCCAGCAGAAACTCGGGGGAGTCCTACGAGCAGTACTTC.

The chain joins TRBV27 to TRBJ1-2, with unresolved D. Trimming removed 4 bases from V and 7 bases from J, with 13 bases in between. Germline values: CDR1 MNHEY, CDR2 SMNVEV (reference sequence). The CDR3 has 13 residues. The CDR3 reads CASSSIGLIGYTF. The CDR3 coding sequence is TGTGCCAGCAGTTCAATAGGACTTATTGGCTACACCTTC.

This clonotype was counted a few times. The rearrangement joins TRBV3-1 to TRBJ2-3; 9 nucleotides match TRBD2. V lost 0 bases, J lost 5 bases, and 9 bases stayed unmatched. The CDR3 totals 17 residues. Germline CDR1 is LGHDT and CDR2 is YNNKEL (reference sequence). This CDR3 reads CASSQEGGGDRVDTQYF. In DNA, the CDR3 is TGTGCCAGCAGCCAAGAGGGCGGGGGGGATCGGGTAGATACGCAGTATTTT.

This clonotype appeared many times. The rearrangement joins TRBV12-3 or TRBV12-4 to TRBJ2-3; D assignment may be TRBD1 or TRBD2 (5 bases each). CDR3 length: 16 amino acids. Trimming cost V 3 bases and J 2 bases, with 15 bases left between them. The DNA of the CDR3 is TGTGCCAGCAGTTTTGGGGGAGTGGGAAACACAGATACGCAGTATTTT. Its protein product is CASSFGGVGNTDTQYF.

About this clonotype: A much larger clone differs from this one at a single base, so this may be a read error. The chain has TRBV12-5 and TRBJ2-3; TRBD2 matches at 8 bases. Trimming removed 6 bases from V and 2 bases from J; junction bases left unmatched: 7. The germline CDR1 and CDR2 sequences are LGHNT and FRNRAP. The CDR3 is made up of 15 amino acids. The CDR3: CASGTSERTTDTQYF. The CDR3 bases are TGTGCTAGTGGGACTAGCGAAAGAACCACAGATACGCAGTATTTT.

The table lists this clonotype with many counts. J is TRBJ2-6 and V is TRBV11-2, with D perhaps matching TRBD2 (5 bases). Germline V gene data show CDR1 as SGHAT and CDR2 as FQNNGV. This CDR3 region has 16 residues. V gave up 8 bases and J gave up 4 bases, with 18 bases separating them. The CDR3 loop is CASGPILASGANVLTF. In DNA, the CDR3 is TGTGCCAGCGGGCCTATTCTAGCTTCCGGGGCCAACGTCCTGACTTTC.

This clonotype was detected many times. The rearrangement uses TRBV12-3 or TRBV12-4 and TRBJ1-1, with D perhaps TRBD1 (5 bases). With 4 bases removed from V and 1 base from J, the gap between germline ends came to 10 bases. This CDR3 spans 14 amino acids. The CDR3 nucleotides are TGTGCCAGCAGTTACGGAGGGGCGAACACTGAAGCTTTCTTT. Translation: CASSYGGANTEAFF.

The rearrangement joins TRBV20-1 to TRBJ1-6; tentative D call: TRBD1 (5 bases). V lost 6 bases to trimming and J lost 8 bases, with 14 bases between them. The CDR3 is 13 amino acids. Germline loops: CDR1 DFQATT, CDR2 SNEGSKA (reference sequence). The chain's CDR3 is CSATKGDYSPLHF. CDR3 DNA sequence: TGCAGTGCCACAAAAGGGGACTATTCACCCCTCCACTTT.

In its sample, this clonotype was seen many times. V gene TRBV5-4 combines with J gene TRBJ1-1, with D maybe TRBD1 (5 bases). The V end was cut by 4 bases, the J end by 4 bases, with 11 bases between. The germline gives CDR1 SGHNT, CDR2 YYREEE (reference sequence). The length of the CDR3 is 13 residues. CDR3: CASSEGPITEAFF. In nucleotides, the CDR3 is TGTGCCAGCAGCGAGGGACCAATCACTGAAGCTTTCTTT.

There are a few counts of this clonotype. The chain carries TRBV20-1 and TRBJ2-7; no clear D gene. V gave up 3 bases and J gave up 0 bases, with 9 bases separating them. Per the germline V gene, CDR1 is DFQATT and CDR2 is SNEGSKA (reference sequence). CDR3 size: 13 residues. The DNA for the CDR3 is TGCAGTGCTAGTTCTCGCTCCTCCTACGAGCAGTACTTC. Amino acid sequence: CSASSRSSYEQYF.

This clonotype was counted once. V is TRBV6-2 or TRBV6-3 and J is TRBJ1-5; no clear D gene. V was clipped by 4 bases and J by 9 bases, with 16 bases between them. Germline V gene data show CDR1 as MNHEY and CDR2 as SVGEGT. The CDR3 contains 14 residues. Here the CDR3 reads CASSLTLRRGPQHF. CDR3 nucleotides: TGTGCCAGCAGTTTGACCCTGAGGCGTGGGCCCCAGCATTTT.

J is TRBJ2-1 and V is TRBV7-3, with TRBD2 matching 12 bases. There are 14 residues in the CDR3. Germline CDR1 reads SGHTA; CDR2 reads FQGTGA. The V gene end was trimmed by 2 bases and the J gene end by 12 bases; junction bases not matched to a gene: 5. CDR3 protein: CASSLGLAGGVQFF. CDR3 sequence (DNA): TGTGCCAGCAGCTTAGGGCTAGCGGGAGGGGTGCAGTTCTTC.

Ten or more counts support this clonotype. The chain uses TRBV4-3 and TRBJ2-1; TRBD2 might be the D (6 bases). This CDR3 contains 17 residues. Trimming stripped 0 bases from V and 2 bases from J, with 14 bases between. Germline V gene data show CDR1 as LGHNA and CDR2 as YSLEER. DNA for the CDR3: TGCGCCAGCAGCCAAGATTCAGGGCGGACTACCTACAATGAGCAGTTCTTC. Translating it yields CASSQDSGRTTYNEQFF.